One T cell receptor beta chain is described in this entry. The length of the CDR3 is 13 residues. Germline V gene sequence: CDR1 MNHEY, CDR2 SVGAGI. Between the trimmed V and J ends, which lost 6 bases and 5 bases, there was a span of 13 bases. Original data processing: For nucleated cells, counts were estimated from reference gene primer amplification. Generated by immunoSEQ multiplex PCR, the TCRdb table keeps only in-frame clones and is missing some. V and J calls and clone size follow that table, whereas D and trimming were derived from the DNA. Here the sample spans some 75,000 clones, roughly 89% being singletons. The data are from a study of blood T cell repertoires in COVID-19. Study overall: The United States, Italy and Spain were the sources of the acute and convalescent COVID-19 samples. PBMCs, B-cell-depleted T cells, or T cells provided the cDNA or gDNA that made up the material.

The rearrangement links TRBV6-5 to TRBJ1-1; D gene unclear. Sequences were obtained from peripheral blood. This clonotype was obtained from a man in his sixties with acute or convalescent COVID-19. The CDR3 region has the DNA TGTGCCAGCAGGCGAAGAGGTAAGACTGAAGCTTTCTTT. This gives the protein CASRRRGKTEAFF.